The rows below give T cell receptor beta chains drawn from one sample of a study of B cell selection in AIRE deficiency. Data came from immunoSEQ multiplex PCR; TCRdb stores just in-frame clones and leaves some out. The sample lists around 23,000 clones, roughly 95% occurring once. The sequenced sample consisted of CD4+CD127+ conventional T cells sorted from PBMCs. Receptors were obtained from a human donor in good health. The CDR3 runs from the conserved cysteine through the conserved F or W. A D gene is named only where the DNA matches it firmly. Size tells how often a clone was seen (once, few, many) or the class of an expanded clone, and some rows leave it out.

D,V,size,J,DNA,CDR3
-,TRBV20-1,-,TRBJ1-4,TGCAGTGCTAGAGGGGTGGAAAAACTGTTTTTT,CSARGVEKLFF
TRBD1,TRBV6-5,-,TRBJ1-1,TGTGCCAGCAGGTGGGACAGGGGGAATAAAGCTTTCTTT,CASRWDRGNKAFF
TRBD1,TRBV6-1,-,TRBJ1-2,TGTGCCAGCAGGGAACAGACAGGGAACGGCTACACCTTC,CASREQTGNGYTF
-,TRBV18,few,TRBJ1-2,TGTGCCAGCTCACCAGCGGACAGATCCTATGGCTACACCTTC,CASSPADRSYGYTF
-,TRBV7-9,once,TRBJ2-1,TGTGCCAGCAGCCTGGAGGTATACAATGAGCAGTTCTTC,CASSLEVYNEQFF
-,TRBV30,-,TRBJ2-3,TGTGCCTGCACCCCCTGGCAGGCATCTAGCACAGATACGCAGTATTTT,CACTPWQASSTDTQYF
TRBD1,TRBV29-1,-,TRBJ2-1,TGCAGCGCTGGGACAGGGGGCGGGAATGAGCAGTTCTTC,CSAGTGGGNEQFF
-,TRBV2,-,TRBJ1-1,TGTGCCAGCAGCGTGCTCAGGGAGAACACTGAAGCTTTCTTT,CASSVLRENTEAFF
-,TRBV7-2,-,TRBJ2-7,TGTGCCAGCAGCTTCTCCTACGAGCAGTACTTC,CASSFSYEQYF
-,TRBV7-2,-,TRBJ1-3,TGTGCCAGCAGCTTATGGCACTCTGGAAACACCATATATTTT,CASSLWHSGNTIYF
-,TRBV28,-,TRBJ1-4,TGTGCCAGCAGGGGATCGGGGGGATTCGGTGAAAAACTGTTTTTT,CASRGSGGFGEKLFF
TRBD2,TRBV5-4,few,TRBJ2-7,TGTGCCAGCAGCTTGGTACTAGCGGGAAACTACGAGCAGTACTTC,CASSLVLAGNYEQYF
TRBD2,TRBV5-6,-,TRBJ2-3,TGTGCCAGCATGATAAGATGGGGCGGGGGTTCAGATACGCAGTATTTT,CASMIRWGGGSDTQYF
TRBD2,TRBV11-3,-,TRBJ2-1,TGTGCCAGCAGCTTCGGGGGGAATGAGCAGTTCTTC,CASSFGGNEQFF
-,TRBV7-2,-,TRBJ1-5,TGTGCCAGCAGCTCTCGTCGAGGGGACACCAATCAGCCCCAGCATTTT,CASSSRRGDTNQPQHF
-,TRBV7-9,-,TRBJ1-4,TGTGCCAGCAGCTTAGCGCAGGACGAGTTTAATGAAAAACTGTTTTTT,CASSLAQDEFNEKLFF
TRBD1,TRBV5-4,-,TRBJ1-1,TGTGCCAGCAGCTCGGGACAGGGGGCGATGAACACTGAAGCTTTCTTT,CASSSGQGAMNTEAFF
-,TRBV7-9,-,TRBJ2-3,TGTGCCAGCAGCTTATGGGGGCGGGAGTATTCAGATACGCAGTATTTT,CASSLWGREYSDTQYF
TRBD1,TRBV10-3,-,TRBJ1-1,TGTGCCAGCAGTTCCCGGACAGGGAGGGCGTCGGGTGAAGCTTTCTTT,CASSSRTGRASGEAFF
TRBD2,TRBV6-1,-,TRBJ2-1,TGTGCCAGCAGTGATGGTAGTAGGGCTAGCGGGAGTCGTGAGCAGTTCTTC,CASSDGSRASGSREQFF
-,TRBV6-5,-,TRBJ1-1,TGTGCCAGCAGTGCTCCGGGATCCACTGAAGCTTTCTTT,CASSAPGSTEAFF
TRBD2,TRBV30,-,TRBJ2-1,TGTGCCTGGAGTGTACTAGCGGGAGGGCACAATGAGCAGTTCTTC,CAWSVLAGGHNEQFF
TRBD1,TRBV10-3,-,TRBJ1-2,TGTGCCATCAGCGAGGGGGCTGGAGGCTATGGCTACACCTTC,CAISEGAGGYGYTF
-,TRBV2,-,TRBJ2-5,TGTGCCAGCACCGAAATGTGGTCAGGGGTAGGGGAGACCCAGTACTTC,CASTEMWSGVGETQYF
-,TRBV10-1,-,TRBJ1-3,TGCGCCAGCAGTGACAGGGGTGCTGGAAACACCATATATTTT,CASSDRGAGNTIYF
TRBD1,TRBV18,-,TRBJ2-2,TGTGCCAGCTCACCCGGGACAGGGGCGAACACCGGGGAGCTGTTTTTT,CASSPGTGANTGELFF
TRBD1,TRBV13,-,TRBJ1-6,TGTGCCAGCAGCCGTCGCGGGACAGAAAATTCACCCCTCCACTTT,CASSRRGTENSPLHF
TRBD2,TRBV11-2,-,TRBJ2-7,TGTGCCAGCACACTAGCGGGAGGGAGCTACGAGCAGTACTTC,CASTLAGGSYEQYF
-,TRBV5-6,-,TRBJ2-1,TGTGCCAGCAGGCAACTAGCCAAGGGGTGGTACAATGAGCAGTTCTTC,CASRQLAKGWYNEQFF
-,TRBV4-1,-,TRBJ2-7,TGCGCCAGCAGCCATTTGGATCCGTACGAGCAGTACTTC,CASSHLDPYEQYF
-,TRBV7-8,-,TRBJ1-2,TGTGCCAGCAGCTTAGGACACCAGCCTAACTATGGCTACACCTTC,CASSLGHQPNYGYTF
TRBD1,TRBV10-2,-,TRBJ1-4,TGCGCCAGCAAGATGACAGGGGAGGGTAATGAAAAACTGTTTTTT,CASKMTGEGNEKLFF
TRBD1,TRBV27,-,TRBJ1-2,TGTGCCAGCAAACGGGACAGGGCTAACTATGGCTACACCTTC,CASKRDRANYGYTF
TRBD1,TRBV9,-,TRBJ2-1,TGTGCCAGCAGCAAGACAGGGGGCAAGCTCTACAATGAGCAGTTCTTC,CASSKTGGKLYNEQFF
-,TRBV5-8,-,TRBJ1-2,TGTGCCAGCAGCCTAGGGACGGATAACTATGGCTACACCTTC,CASSLGTDNYGYTF
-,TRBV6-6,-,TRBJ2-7,TGTGCCAGCAGTTACTCGAGAGCAGGGAAGCTCTACGAGCAGTACTTC,CASSYSRAGKLYEQYF